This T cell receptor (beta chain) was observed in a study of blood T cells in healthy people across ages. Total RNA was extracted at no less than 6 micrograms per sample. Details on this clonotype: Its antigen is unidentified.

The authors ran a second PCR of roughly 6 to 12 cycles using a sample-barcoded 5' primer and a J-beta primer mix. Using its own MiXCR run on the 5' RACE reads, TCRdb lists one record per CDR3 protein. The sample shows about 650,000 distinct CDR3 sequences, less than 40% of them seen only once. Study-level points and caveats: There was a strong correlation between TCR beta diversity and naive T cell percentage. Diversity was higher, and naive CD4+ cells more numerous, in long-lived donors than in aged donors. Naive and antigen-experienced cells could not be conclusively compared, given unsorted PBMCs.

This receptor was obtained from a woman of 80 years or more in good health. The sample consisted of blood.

CDR3 loop: CSAKTGEETQYF. The CDR3 DNA reads as TGCAGTGCCAAGACAGGGGAGGAGACCCAGTACTTC. The genes are TRBV20-1 and TRBJ2-7, with TRBD1 matching 8 bases. The J call may be faulty, since TRBJ2-5 better matches the DNA end. Germline CDR1 reads DFQATT; CDR2 reads SNEGSKA (reference sequence). There are 12 residues in the CDR3.